The text below deals with one T cell receptor (beta chain). What it binds is not known. The sample comes from a study of blood T cells in healthy people across ages. Study results and limitations: Long-lived donors had more naive CD4+ cells and higher diversity than aged donors.

Per-sample yields of isolated PBMCs were at least 7 million. It was with a sample-barcoded 5' primer and a J-beta primer mix that a second PCR of roughly 7 to 11 cycles was run. Every cDNA molecule bore a tag from a template-switch adaptor containing 12 random nucleotides. TCRdb used MiXCR to reprocess the 5' RACE reads, holding one entry per CDR3 protein. The repertoire holds approximately 800,000 distinct CDR3 sequences, roughly 64% seen once, with 20% to 25% in the top ten. The J segment lost 0 bases and the V segment lost 7 bases, leaving 7 bases of the junction unmatched. The CDR3 has 17 residues. CDR1 SGHTS and CDR2 YDEGEE come from the germline V gene.

The chain carries TRBV5-8 and TRBJ2-6; 10 bases agree with TRBD1. The specimen was blood. The receptor was isolated from a man aged 30 to 39 in good health. CDR3 coding DNA: TGTGCCAGCGTCCGGGACAGGGGACCCTCTGGGGCCAACGTCCTGACTTTC. Residues: CASVRDRGPSGANVLTF.